The 3 T cell receptor beta chains in this list originate from one sample, sequenced in a study of control samples from healthy donors and cancer patients. Produced via immunoSEQ multiplex PCR; TCRdb's table is partial and in-frame only. There are 120,000 or so clones in the sample; around 86% occur only once, and around 8.7% lies in the top ten. Sample: blood. The source is a man in his forties in good health.

This chain joins TRBV7-8 and TRBJ1-5; D unclear. From germline, CDR1 is SGHVS and CDR2 FQNEAQ. The CDR3 runs to 13 residues. V lost 5 bases to trimming and J lost 1 base, with 6 bases between them. The CDR3 region is CASSPSSNQPQHF. Here the CDR3 DNA reads TGTGCCAGCAGCCCCTCGAGCAATCAGCCCCAGCATTTT.

The CDR3 protein is CASRMGGRSSPLHF. CDR3 nucleotides: TGTGCCAGCAGGATGGGGGGAAGGAGTTCACCCCTCCACTTT. This chain uses TRBV2 with TRBJ1-6; D perhaps matches TRBD1 (5 bases). The CDR3 is made up of 14 amino acids. Germline loops: CDR1 SNHLY, CDR2 FYNNEI. The V and J ends lost 6 bases and 9 bases respectively, with 15 bases between them.

This clone was seen just once. The chain uses TRBV6-6 and TRBJ2-1, with TRBD1 as a possible D gene (5 bases). Germline V gene data show CDR1 as MNHNY and CDR2 as SVGAGI (reference sequence). V lost 3 bases and J lost 7, with 10 bases in between. This CDR3 has 13 residues. CDR3 in amino acids: CASSYYRQNEQFF. CDR3 nucleotides: TGTGCCAGCAGTTATTATCGACAGAATGAGCAGTTCTTC.